This T cell receptor (beta chain) comes out of a study of OX40 agonist ivuxolimab in advanced cancers. Turning to the overall study: Ivuxolimab was a fully human IgG2 agonistic monoclonal antibody targeting the costimulatory receptor OX40 (CD134). Intravenous ivuxolimab was administered to patients every 2 weeks at six dose levels: 0.01, 0.1, 0.3, 1.5, 3 and 10 mg/kg. Among the 52 dose-escalation patients, around 19 had hepatocellular carcinoma, approximately 15 melanoma, 9 renal cell carcinoma and 9 head and neck cancer. In the dose-escalation cohort, around four fifths of patients were male, and the mean age was approximately 60 years, with a range of about 23 to 90. Patients were allowed to have had prior anti-PD-1, anti-PD-L1 or anti-CTLA-4 therapy, and 40% of the dose-escalation patients had previously received checkpoint inhibitors. Three dose-escalation patients achieved partial responses, one with hepatocellular carcinoma and two with cutaneous melanoma. Peripheral TCRbeta sequencing was intended to test whether TCR sequence diversity was altered and clonal T-cell expansion was caused by ivuxolimab. The paper covers the monotherapy dose-escalation part of the phase I ivuxolimab trial, which included N = 52 patients.

Genomic DNA was extracted from sorted cells for sequencing of the TCRbeta CDR3 region. TCRbeta CDR3 regions were sequenced using the immunoSEQ Assay. TCRdb took this table from immuneACCESS and kept in-frame rearrangements with V and J called. Such tables lack part of the clones; where checked against another copy, unresolved V genes explain under half of the gap, and the rest is unexplained. The sample records some 69,000 clones, nearly 90% of which are singletons. The ten most abundant clones make up 10% to 13% of the sample. Relative to germline, V is 5 bases shorter and J is 0 bases shorter, with 14 bases between their ends. Including cysteine and phenylalanine, the CDR3 has 15 amino acids. Only the CDR3 DNA stays, 45 bases, in frame from base 1. CDR1 MDHEN and CDR2 SYDVKM were looked up in the germline V gene. A word on this clone: Its antigen remains unidentified. Per-base qualities were not stored, and no clone one base away is much larger.

Patients with a history of autoimmune disease or receiving systemic immunosuppression were excluded from the trial. Peripheral blood for TCR sequencing was collected from all dose cohorts at baseline, on cycle 4 day 1, and on cycle 7 day 1. The samples were taken from a phase I, first-in-human, multicenter, open-label dose-escalation trial of ivuxolimab. The trial enrolled adults with locally advanced or metastatic head and neck squamous cell, hepatocellular, melanoma or renal cell carcinoma. Before TCR sequencing, CD4+ T cells and CD8+ T cells from peripheral blood were sorted into separate populations. The study at large found these results: Low levels of normalized T-cell clonal expansion were also seen in some patients who did not respond. After ivuxolimab, CD8+ T cells had more expanded clones than CD4+ T cells on average. Which antigens the clonally expanded peripheral T cells were specific for was not determined. At doses from 0.1 to 3.0 mg/kg, clonal expansion was seen in both CD4+ and CD8+ blood T cells between baseline and week 6. In the 0.1-3.0 mg/kg groups, partial responders had among the lowest normalized peripheral clonal expansion, particularly in CD8+ T cells.

The sequence links TRBV28 to TRBJ2-7; matching of 5 bases hints at TRBD1 as the D gene. Sequenced here: CD4+ or CD8+ T cells sorted from blood, sampled in a trial of the OX40 agonist ivuxolimab. This TCR derives from an adult with an advanced solid tumor such as melanoma, head and neck, liver or kidney cancer. The CDR3 sequence is CASSRGWGSSYEQYF. The DNA reads TGTGCCAGCAGTAGGGGTTGGGGAAGCTCCTACGAGCAGTACTTC.